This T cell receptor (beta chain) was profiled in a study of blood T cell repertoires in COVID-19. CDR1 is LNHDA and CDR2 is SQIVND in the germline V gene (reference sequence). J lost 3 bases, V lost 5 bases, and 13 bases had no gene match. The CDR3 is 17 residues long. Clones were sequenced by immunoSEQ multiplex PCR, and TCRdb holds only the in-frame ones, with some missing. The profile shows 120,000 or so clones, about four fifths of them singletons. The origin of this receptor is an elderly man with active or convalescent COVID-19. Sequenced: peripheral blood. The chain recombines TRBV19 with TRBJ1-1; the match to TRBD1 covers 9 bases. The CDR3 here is CASSPNRDRDRDTEAFF. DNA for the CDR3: TGTGCCAGTAGTCCCAACCGGGACAGGGACCGAGACACTGAAGCTTTCTTT.